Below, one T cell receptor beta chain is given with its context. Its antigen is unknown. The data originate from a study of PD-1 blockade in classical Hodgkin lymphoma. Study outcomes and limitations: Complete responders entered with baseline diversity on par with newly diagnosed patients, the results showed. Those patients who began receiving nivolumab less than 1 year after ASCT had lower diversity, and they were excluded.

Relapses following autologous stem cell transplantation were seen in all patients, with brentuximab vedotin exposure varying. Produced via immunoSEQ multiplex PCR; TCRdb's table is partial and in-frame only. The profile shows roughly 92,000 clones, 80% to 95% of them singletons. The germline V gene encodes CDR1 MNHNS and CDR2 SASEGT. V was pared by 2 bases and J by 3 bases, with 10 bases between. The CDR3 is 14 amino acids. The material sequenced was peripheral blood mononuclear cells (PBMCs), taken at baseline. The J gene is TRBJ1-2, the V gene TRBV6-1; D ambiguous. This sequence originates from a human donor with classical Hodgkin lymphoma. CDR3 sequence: CASSELAVDYGYTF. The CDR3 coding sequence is TGTGCCAGCAGTGAATTGGCAGTCGACTATGGCTACACCTTC.